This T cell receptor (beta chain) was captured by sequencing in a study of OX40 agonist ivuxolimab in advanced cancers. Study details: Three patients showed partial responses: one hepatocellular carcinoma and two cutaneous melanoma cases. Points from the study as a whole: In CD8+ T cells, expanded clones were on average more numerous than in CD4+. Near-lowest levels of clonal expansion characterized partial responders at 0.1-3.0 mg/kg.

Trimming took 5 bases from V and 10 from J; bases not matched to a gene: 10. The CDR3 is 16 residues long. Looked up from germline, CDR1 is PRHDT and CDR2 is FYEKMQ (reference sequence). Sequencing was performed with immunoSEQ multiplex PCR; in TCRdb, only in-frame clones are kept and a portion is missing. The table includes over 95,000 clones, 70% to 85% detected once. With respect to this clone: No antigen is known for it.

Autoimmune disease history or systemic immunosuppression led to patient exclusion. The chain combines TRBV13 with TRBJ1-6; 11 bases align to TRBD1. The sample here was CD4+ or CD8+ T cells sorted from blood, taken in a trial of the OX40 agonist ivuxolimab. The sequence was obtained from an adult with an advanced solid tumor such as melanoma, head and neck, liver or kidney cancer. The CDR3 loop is CASSLRRDRGSSPLHF. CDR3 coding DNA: TGTGCCAGCAGCCTCCGCCGGGACAGGGGGAGCTCACCCCTCCACTTT.